This TCR beta chain appears in the sequencing data of a study of cytomegalovirus exposure and HLA in healthy donors. Looking at the study overall: T cells numbering 150 million to 200 million yielded roughly 120 million unique TCR beta sequences in an earlier analysis. Study-level findings and limits: Follow-up analysis found HLA locus-dependent TCR association rates, highest for DRB1 and lowest for HLA-C. Several of the most significant clusters were apparently associated with common viral pathogens in a later analysis.

Between the trimmed V and J ends, which lost 0 bases and 5 bases, there was a span of 14 bases. Germline CDR1 reads SGHRS; CDR2 reads YFSETQ. The CDR3 is 16 residues long. For this clone: Its target is not known.

Primers included in the PCR were 60 Vbeta and 13 Jbeta primers. Sequencing used immunoSEQ multiplex PCR; TCRdb keeps in-frame clones, though not all of them. The sample carries 150,000 to 200,000 clones, around 75% recorded once. Unrecorded immune exposures were likely, despite nominal health at sampling. V and J are TRBV5-1 and TRBJ1-4; D is undetermined. The sample comprised PBMCs. This TCR came from a woman aged 25 to 45 in good health and CMV-seronegative. CDR3 sequence reads: CASSLDGNGINEKLFF. Written as DNA, the CDR3 is TGCGCCAGCAGCTTGGATGGGAACGGGATCAATGAAAAACTGTTTTTT.